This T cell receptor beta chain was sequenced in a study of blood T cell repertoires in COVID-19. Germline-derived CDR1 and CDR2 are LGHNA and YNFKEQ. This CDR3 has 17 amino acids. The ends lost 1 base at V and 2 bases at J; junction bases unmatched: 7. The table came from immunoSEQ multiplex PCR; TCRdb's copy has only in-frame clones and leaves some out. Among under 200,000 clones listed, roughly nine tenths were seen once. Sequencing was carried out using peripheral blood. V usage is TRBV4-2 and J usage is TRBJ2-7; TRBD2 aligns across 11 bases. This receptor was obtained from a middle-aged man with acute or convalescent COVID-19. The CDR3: CASSQVLTSGSTYEQYF. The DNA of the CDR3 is TGTGCCAGCAGCCAAGTGTTAACTAGCGGGAGTACCTACGAGCAGTACTTC.